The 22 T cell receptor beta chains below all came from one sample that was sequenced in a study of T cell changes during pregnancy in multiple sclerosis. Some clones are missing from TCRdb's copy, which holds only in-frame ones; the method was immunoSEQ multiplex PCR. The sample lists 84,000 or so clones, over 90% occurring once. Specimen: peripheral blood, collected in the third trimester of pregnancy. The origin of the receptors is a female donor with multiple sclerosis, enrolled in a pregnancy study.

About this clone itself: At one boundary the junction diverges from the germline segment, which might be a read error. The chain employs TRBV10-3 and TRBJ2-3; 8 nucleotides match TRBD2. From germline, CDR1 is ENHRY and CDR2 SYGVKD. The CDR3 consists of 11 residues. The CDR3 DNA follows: TGTGCCATCGCGGAGGGCGGGGGGCCGACTTTT. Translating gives CAIAEGGGPTF.

The CDR3 here is CASSKAGNRDRGKDGYTF. CDR3 DNA sequence: TGTGCCAGCAGCAAAGCTGGCAACCGGGACAGGGGTAAGGATGGCTACACCTTC. J is TRBJ1-2 and V is TRBV21-1; the table's D call of TRBD1 was not tested on the DNA. TRBV21-1 is a pseudogene locus. The CDR3 totals 18 residues.

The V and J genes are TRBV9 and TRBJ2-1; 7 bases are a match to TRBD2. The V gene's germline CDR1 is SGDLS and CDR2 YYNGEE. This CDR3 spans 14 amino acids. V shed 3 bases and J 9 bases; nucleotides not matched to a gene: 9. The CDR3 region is CASSEETSMGEQFF. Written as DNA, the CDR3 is TGTGCCAGCAGCGAAGAGACTAGCATGGGTGAGCAGTTCTTC.

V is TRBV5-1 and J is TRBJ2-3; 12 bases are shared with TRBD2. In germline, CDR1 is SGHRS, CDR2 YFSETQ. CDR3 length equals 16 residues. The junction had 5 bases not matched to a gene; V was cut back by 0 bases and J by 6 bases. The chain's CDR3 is CASSLVPSGGVDTQYF. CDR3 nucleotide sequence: TGCGCCAGCAGCTTGGTCCCTAGCGGGGGGGTGGATACGCAGTATTTT.

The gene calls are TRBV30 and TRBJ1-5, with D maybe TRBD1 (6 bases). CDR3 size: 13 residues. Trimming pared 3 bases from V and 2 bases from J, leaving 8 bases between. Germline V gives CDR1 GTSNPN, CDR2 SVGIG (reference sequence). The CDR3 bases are TGTGCCTGGAGCCCAGGGGGCAATCAGCCCCAGCATTTT. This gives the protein CAWSPGGNQPQHF. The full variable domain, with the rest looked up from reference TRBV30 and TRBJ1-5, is SQTIHQWPATLVQPVGSPLSLECTVEGTSNPNLYWYRQAAGRGLQLLFYSVGIGQISSEVPQNLSASRPQDRQFILSSKKLLLSDSGFYLCAWSPGGNQPQHFGDGTRLSIL.

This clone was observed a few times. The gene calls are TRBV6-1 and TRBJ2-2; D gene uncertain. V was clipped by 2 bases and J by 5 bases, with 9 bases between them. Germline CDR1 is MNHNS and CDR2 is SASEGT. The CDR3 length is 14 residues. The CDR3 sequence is CASSERPGTGELFF. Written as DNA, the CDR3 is TGTGCCAGCAGTGAACGTCCAGGAACCGGGGAGCTGTTTTTT.

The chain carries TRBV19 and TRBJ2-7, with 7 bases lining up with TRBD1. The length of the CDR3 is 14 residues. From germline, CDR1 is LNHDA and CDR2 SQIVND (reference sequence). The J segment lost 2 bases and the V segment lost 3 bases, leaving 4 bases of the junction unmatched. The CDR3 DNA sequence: TGTGCCAGTAGTATGAGGGGGCAGACCTACGAGCAGTACTTC. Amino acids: CASSMRGQTYEQYF. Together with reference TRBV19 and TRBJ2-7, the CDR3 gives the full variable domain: DGGITQSPKYLFRKEGQNVTLSCEQNLNHDAMYWYRQDPGQGLRLIYYSQIVNDFQKGDIAEGYSVSREKKESFPLTVTSAQKNPTAFYLCASSMRGQTYEQYFGPGTRLTVT.

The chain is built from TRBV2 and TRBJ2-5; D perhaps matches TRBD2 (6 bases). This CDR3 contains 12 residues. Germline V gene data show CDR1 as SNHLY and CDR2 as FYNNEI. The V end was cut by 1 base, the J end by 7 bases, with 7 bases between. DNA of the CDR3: TGTGCCAGCAGTGAAGTGGGAGGGACCCAGTACTTC. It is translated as CASSEVGGTQYF.

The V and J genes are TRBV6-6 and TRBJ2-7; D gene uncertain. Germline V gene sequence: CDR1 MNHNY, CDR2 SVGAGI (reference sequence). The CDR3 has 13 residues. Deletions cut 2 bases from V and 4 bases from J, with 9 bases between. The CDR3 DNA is TGTGCCAGCAGTTACCAGTCCAGATACGAGCAGTACTTC. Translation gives CASSYQSRYEQYF.

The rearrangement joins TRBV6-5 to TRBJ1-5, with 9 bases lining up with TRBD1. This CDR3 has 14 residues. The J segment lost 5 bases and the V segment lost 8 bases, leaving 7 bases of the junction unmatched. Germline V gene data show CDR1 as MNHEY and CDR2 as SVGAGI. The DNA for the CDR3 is TGTGCCAGCGCCCGGGACAGGGCCTATCAGCCCCAGCATTTT. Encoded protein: CASARDRAYQPQHF.

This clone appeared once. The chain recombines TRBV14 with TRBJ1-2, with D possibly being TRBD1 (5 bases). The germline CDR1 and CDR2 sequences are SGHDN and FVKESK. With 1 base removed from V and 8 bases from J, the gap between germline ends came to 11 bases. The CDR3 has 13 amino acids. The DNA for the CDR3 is TGTGCCAGCAGCCAAGGCCAGGGTGGGGGCTACACCTTC. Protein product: CASSQGQGGGYTF.

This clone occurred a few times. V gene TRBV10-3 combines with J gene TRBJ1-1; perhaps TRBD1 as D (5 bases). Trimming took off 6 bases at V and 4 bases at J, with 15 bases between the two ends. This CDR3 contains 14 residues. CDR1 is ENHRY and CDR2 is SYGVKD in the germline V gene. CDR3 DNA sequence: TGTGCCATCAGCACACAGGTTTCTCCCACTGAAGCTTTCTTT. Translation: CAISTQVSPTEAFF.

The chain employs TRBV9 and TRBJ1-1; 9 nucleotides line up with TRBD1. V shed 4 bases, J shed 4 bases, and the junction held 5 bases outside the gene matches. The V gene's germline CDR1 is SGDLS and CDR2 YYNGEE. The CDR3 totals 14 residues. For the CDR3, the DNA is TGTGCCAGCAGCCCGGGACAGGGTCCCACTGAAGCTTTCTTT. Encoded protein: CASSPGQGPTEAFF.

CDR3 nucleotide sequence: TGTGCCAGCAGCTTATTTCAGGGTGTGAACACTGAAGCTTTCTTT. Translation gives CASSLFQGVNTEAFF. This sequence joins TRBV13 and TRBJ1-1; possible D gene TRBD1, 5 bases. This CDR3 is 15 amino acids long. Germline assignment: CDR1 PRHDT and CDR2 FYEKMQ (reference sequence). Trimming took 2 bases from V and 0 from J, leaving 10 bases between them.

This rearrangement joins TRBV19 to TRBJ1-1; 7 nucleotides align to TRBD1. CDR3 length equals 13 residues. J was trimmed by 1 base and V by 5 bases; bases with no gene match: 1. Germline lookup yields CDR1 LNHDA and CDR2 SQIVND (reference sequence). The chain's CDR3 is CASSPGGNTEAFF. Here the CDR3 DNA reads TGTGCCAGTAGTCCAGGGGGGAACACTGAAGCTTTCTTT.

Here the CDR3 reads CASSGFGTAYSYEQYF. As DNA, the CDR3 is TGTGCCAGCAGTGGCTTCGGGACAGCCTACTCCTACGAGCAGTACTTC. The chain couples TRBV6-1 to TRBJ2-7; 7 bases fit TRBD1. Per germline, CDR1 MNHNS and CDR2 SASEGT. This CDR3 is 16 amino acids long. The V and J ends lost 4 bases and 0 bases, in that order; junction bases with no gene match: 9.

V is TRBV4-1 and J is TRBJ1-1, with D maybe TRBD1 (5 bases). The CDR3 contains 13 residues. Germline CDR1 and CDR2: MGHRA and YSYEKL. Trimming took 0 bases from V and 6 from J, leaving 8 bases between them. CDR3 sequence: CASSQEKGAEAFF. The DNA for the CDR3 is TGCGCCAGCAGCCAAGAGAAAGGGGCTGAAGCTTTCTTT.

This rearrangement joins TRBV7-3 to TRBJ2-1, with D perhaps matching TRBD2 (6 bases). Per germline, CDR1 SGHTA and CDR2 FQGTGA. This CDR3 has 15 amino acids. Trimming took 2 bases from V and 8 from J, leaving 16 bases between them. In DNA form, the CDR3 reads TGTGCCAGCAGCTTAGGCGGGGTAAAAGTCGATGAGCAGTTCTTC. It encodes CASSLGGVKVDEQFF.

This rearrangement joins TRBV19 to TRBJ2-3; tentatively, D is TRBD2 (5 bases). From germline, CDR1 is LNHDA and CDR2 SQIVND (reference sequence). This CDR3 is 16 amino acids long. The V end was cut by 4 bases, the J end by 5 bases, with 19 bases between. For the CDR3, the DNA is TGTGCCAGTAGTACCCGGAATAGGGTCCGGGGAGATACGCAGTATTTT. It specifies CASSTRNRVRGDTQYF.

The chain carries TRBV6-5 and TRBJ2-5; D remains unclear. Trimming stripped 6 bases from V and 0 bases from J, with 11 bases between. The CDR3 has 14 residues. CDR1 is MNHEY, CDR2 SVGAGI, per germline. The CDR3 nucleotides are TGTGCCAGCAGACCCACTCTGTACCAAGAGACCCAGTACTTC. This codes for CASRPTLYQETQYF.

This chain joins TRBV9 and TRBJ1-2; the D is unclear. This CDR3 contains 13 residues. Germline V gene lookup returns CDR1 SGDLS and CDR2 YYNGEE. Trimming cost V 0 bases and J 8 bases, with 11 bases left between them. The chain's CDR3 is CASSVGAVGGYTF. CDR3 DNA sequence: TGTGCCAGCAGCGTAGGGGCAGTCGGCGGCTACACCTTC.

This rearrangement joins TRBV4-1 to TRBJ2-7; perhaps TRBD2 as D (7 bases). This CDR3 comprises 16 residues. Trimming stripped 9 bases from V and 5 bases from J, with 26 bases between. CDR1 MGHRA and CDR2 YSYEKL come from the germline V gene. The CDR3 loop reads CASSPGGGRGYNEQYF. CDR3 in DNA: TGCGCCAGTTCTCCGGGGGGCGGGCGAGGTTACAACGAGCAGTACTTC.